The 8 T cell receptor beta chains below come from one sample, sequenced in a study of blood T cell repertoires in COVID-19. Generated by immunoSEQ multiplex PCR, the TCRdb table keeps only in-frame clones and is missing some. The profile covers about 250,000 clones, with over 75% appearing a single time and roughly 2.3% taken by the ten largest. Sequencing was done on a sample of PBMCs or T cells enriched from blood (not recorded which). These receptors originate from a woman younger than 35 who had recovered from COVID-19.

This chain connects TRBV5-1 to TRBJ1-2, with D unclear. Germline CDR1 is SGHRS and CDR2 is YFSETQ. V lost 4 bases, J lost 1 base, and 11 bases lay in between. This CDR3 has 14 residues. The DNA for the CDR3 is TGCGCCAGCAGCGAGGGTGGAATTAACTATGGCTACACCTTC. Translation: CASSEGGINYGYTF.

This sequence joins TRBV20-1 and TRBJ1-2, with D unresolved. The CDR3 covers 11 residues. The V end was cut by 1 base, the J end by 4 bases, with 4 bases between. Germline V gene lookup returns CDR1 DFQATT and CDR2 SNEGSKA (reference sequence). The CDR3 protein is CSARVSYGYTF. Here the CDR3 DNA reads TGCAGTGCTAGAGTCTCCTATGGCTACACCTTC.

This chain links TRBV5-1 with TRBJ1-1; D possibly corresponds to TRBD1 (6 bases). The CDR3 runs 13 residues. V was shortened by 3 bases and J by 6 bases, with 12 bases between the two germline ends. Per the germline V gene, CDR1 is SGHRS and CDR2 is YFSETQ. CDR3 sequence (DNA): TGCGCCAGCAGCTCCGGGACACTGGCTGAAGCTTTCTTT. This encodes CASSSGTLAEAFF.

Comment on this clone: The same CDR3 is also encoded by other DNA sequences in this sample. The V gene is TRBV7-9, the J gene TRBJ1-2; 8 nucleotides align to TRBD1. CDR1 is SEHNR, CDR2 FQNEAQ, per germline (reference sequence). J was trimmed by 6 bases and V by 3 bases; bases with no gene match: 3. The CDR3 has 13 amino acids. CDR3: CASSFTGGDGYTF. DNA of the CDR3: TGTGCCAGCAGCTTTACAGGGGGTGATGGCTACACCTTC.

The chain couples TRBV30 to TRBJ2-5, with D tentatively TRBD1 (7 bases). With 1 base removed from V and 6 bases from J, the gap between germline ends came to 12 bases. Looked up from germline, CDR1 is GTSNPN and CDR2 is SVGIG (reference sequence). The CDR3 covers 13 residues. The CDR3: CAWSGQGGKTQYF. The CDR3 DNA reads TGTGCCTGGAGTGGACAGGGAGGAAAGACCCAGTACTTC.

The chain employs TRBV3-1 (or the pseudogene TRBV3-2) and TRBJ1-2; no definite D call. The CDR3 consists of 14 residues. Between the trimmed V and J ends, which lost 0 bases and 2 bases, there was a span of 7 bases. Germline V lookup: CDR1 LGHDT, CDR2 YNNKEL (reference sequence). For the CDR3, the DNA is TGTGCCAGCAGCCAAGACAACAGAAACTATGGCTACACCTTC. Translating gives CASSQDNRNYGYTF.

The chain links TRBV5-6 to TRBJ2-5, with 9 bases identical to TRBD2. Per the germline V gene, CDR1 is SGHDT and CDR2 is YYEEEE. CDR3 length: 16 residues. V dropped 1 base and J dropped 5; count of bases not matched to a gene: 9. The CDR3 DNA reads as TGTGCCAGCAGCTTGTATTTTAGTAGCGGGGGCGAGACCCAGTACTTC. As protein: CASSLYFSSGGETQYF. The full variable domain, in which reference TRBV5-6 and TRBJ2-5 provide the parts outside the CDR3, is DAGVTQSPTHLIKTRGQQVTLRCSPKSGHDTVSWYQQALGQGPQFIFQYYEEEERQRGNFPDRFSGHQFPNYSSELNVNALLLGDSALYLCASSLYFSSGGETQYFGPGTRLLVL.

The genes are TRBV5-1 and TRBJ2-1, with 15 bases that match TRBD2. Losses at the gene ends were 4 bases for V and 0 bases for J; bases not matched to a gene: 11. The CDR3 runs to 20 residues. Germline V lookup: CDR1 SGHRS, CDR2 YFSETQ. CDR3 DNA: TGCGCCAGCAGCACCGGACTAGCGGGGGGGCAGGTCATCTCCTACAATGAGCAGTTCTTC. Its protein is CASSTGLAGGQVISYNEQFF.